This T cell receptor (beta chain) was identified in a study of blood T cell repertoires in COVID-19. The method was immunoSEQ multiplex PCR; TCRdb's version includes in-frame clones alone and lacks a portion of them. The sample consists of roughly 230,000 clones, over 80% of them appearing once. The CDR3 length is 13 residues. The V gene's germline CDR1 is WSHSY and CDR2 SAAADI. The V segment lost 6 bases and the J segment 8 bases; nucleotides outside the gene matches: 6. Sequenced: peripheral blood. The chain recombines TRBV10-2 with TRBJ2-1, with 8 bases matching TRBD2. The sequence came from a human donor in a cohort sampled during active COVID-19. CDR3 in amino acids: CASRAGGGYEQFF. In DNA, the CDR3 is TGCGCCAGCAGGGCGGGGGGAGGCTATGAGCAGTTCTTC.